The 17 T cell receptor beta chains reported below all come from one sample, sequenced in a study of tumor-infiltrating lymphocytes in localized non-small cell lung cancer. This table comes from immunoSEQ multiplex PCR, and its TCRdb copy is limited to in-frame clones, with some not included. Seen here are about 13,000 clones, around 74% observed once, and the top ten hold under 15%. Material: lung tumor tissue. All receptors come from a human donor with non-small cell lung cancer.

This clone was observed once. The rearrangement uses TRBV4-2 and TRBJ1-1; D is perhaps TRBD1 (5 bases). Germline CDR1 and CDR2: LGHNA and YNFKEQ. The CDR3 has 12 amino acids. The V and J ends lost 1 base and 11 bases respectively, with 11 bases between them. In DNA, the CDR3 is TGTGCCAGCAGCCAAGGGGGGATTTTGGCTTTCTTT. Its protein is CASSQGGILAFF.

This chain connects TRBV7-9 to TRBJ1-1; D gene ambiguous. Looked up from germline, CDR1 is SEHNR and CDR2 is FQNEAQ (reference sequence). The CDR3 consists of 12 residues. Trimming removed 2 bases at V and 9 bases at J, with 10 bases between. CDR3 region: CASSLKKTQAFF. The DNA of the CDR3 is TGTGCCAGCAGCTTAAAGAAGACACAAGCTTTCTTT.

The chain employs TRBV10-3 and TRBJ2-2, with a possible D match to TRBD2 (6 bases). Trimming took off 5 bases at V and 2 bases at J, with 9 bases between the two ends. This CDR3 contains 14 residues. Germline V gene lookup returns CDR1 ENHRY and CDR2 SYGVKD. The CDR3 sequence is CAISLGTNTGELFF. The DNA of the CDR3 is TGTGCCATCAGTCTCGGGACTAACACCGGGGAGCTGTTTTTT.

J is TRBJ2-7 and V is TRBV2; D gene ambiguous. In germline, CDR1 is SNHLY, CDR2 FYNNEI. The V and J ends lost 3 bases and 6 bases respectively, with 6 bases between them. The CDR3 length is 11 residues. CDR3 region: CASSELPEQYF. The CDR3 DNA reads as TGTGCCAGCAGTGAGCTCCCCGAGCAGTACTTC.

This clone was observed a handful of times. The rearrangement uses TRBV10-3 and TRBJ1-2; possible D gene TRBD1, 6 bases. In germline, CDR1 is ENHRY, CDR2 SYGVKD. V was cut by 3 bases and J by 14 bases, with 19 bases left in between. The CDR3 length is 13 residues. Written as DNA, the CDR3 is TGTGCCATCAGTGACCTTAAGGGGGGAGAAGGGACCTTC. Translated: CAISDLKGGEGTF.

This chain uses TRBV7-8 with TRBJ2-5; no clear D gene. Germline-derived CDR1 and CDR2 are SGHVS and FQNEAQ. This CDR3 region has 13 residues. V was cut by 1 base and J by 4 bases, with 7 bases left in between. In DNA, the CDR3 is TGTGCCAGCAGCTTAGGCTCAAGAGAGACCCAGTACTTC. This codes for CASSLGSRETQYF.

The chain joins TRBV10-3 to TRBJ2-2; D is possibly TRBD1 (7 bases). Germline lookup yields CDR1 ENHRY and CDR2 SYGVKD. The CDR3 covers 15 residues. Trimming left V 5 bases short and J 4 bases short, with 14 bases between. CDR3 sequence (DNA): TGTGCCATCAGTTTCAGGGGGGCTCCCACCGGGGAGCTGTTTTTT. This sequence encodes CAISFRGAPTGELFF.

The chain carries TRBV5-1 and TRBJ1-1; 8 bases align to TRBD1. The CDR3 contains 15 residues. Trimming removed 2 bases from V and 1 base from J; junction bases left unmatched: 4. Germline V gene sequence: CDR1 SGHRS, CDR2 YFSETQ. DNA for the CDR3: TGCGCCAGCAGCTTCGGACAGGGCACGAACACTGAAGCTTTCTTT. This translates into CASSFGQGTNTEAFF.

DNA for the CDR3: TGCGCCAGCAGCCAGGATAGACTGGTCTCCTACGAGCAGTACTTC. Translation: CASSQDRLVSYEQYF. V and J are TRBV4-3 and TRBJ2-7; no definite D call. The CDR3 contains 15 residues. Trimming took off 3 bases at V and 0 bases at J, with 12 bases between the two ends. CDR1 is LGHNA and CDR2 is YSLEER in the germline V gene.

The DNA for the CDR3 is TGTGCCAGCAGCCCTGGGACAGGGGGCTTGACAGATACGCAGTATTTT. Encoded protein: CASSPGTGGLTDTQYF. V usage is TRBV11-2 and J usage is TRBJ2-3; 12 bases agree with TRBD1. Trimming at V came to 5 bases and at J to 3 bases, leaving 6 bases not matched to a gene. Germline assignment: CDR1 SGHAT and CDR2 FQNNGV. The CDR3 length is 16 residues.

J is TRBJ1-2 and V is TRBV7-2, with no clear D. CDR3 length: 12 amino acids. The germline V and J ends were trimmed by 5 bases and 4 bases, with 8 bases remaining between them. Looked up from germline, CDR1 is SGHTA and CDR2 is FQGNSA. CDR3 sequence: CASSPRGYGYTF. In DNA form, the CDR3 reads TGTGCCAGCAGCCCCCGGGGCTATGGCTACACCTTC.

This clone was found a few times. The chain carries TRBV6-5 and TRBJ1-2, with D hard to call. Between the trimmed V and J ends, which lost 5 bases and 3 bases, there was a span of 7 bases. The germline CDR1 and CDR2 sequences are MNHEY and SVGAGI. The CDR3 loop spans 12 amino acids. The CDR3 spells CASSKRDYGYTF. The CDR3 nucleotides read TGTGCCAGCAGTAAACGGGACTATGGCTACACCTTC.

Only one count was recorded for this clone. The chain joins TRBV29-1 to TRBJ1-2; D remains unclear. V lost 4 bases, J lost 1 base, and 13 bases lay in between. Germline CDR1 SQVTM, CDR2 ANQGSEA. The CDR3 loop spans 14 amino acids. CDR3 sequence (DNA): TGCAGCGTTGGGTCAGGCGTACTTAACTATGGCTACACCTTC. This gives the protein CSVGSGVLNYGYTF.

The chain uses TRBV5-4 and TRBJ1-4, with 9 bases aligning to TRBD1. The CDR3 runs 15 residues. CDR1 is SGHNT, CDR2 YYREEE, per germline (reference sequence). Losses at the gene ends were 4 bases for V and 7 bases for J; bases not matched to a gene: 8. DNA of the CDR3: TGTGCCAGCAGCCTCAAGACAGGGGGAAGTGAAAAACTGTTTTTT. Translating it yields CASSLKTGGSEKLFF.

This chain joins TRBV4-2 and TRBJ2-1, with 9 bases lining up with TRBD2. CDR1 LGHNA and CDR2 YNFKEQ come from the germline V gene. CDR3 size: 16 residues. The V and J ends lost 4 bases and 10 bases, in that order; junction bases with no gene match: 14. CDR3 nucleotides: TGTGCCAGCAGCCTCGAGATTGTGGCGGGAGGGCCAGAGCAGTTCTTC. Its protein product is CASSLEIVAGGPEQFF.

This chain connects TRBV7-2 to TRBJ2-1; TRBD2 might be the D (5 bases). Trimming took off 3 bases at V and 9 bases at J, with 12 bases between the two ends. Germline assignment: CDR1 SGHTA and CDR2 FQGNSA. This CDR3 comprises 13 residues. The CDR3 nucleotides are TGTGCCAGCAGCTTCGCCCCCGGGGTTGAGCAGTTCTTC. It codes for CASSFAPGVEQFF.

CDR3 loop: CASSLGGVANYEQYF. The DNA of the CDR3 is TGCGCCAGCAGCTTGGGTGGGGTAGCAAACTACGAGCAGTACTTC. The chain carries TRBV5-1 and TRBJ2-7, with D unclear. The CDR3 consists of 15 residues. V was shortened by 0 bases and J by 3 bases, with 13 bases between the two germline ends. CDR1 SGHRS and CDR2 YFSETQ come from the germline V gene.